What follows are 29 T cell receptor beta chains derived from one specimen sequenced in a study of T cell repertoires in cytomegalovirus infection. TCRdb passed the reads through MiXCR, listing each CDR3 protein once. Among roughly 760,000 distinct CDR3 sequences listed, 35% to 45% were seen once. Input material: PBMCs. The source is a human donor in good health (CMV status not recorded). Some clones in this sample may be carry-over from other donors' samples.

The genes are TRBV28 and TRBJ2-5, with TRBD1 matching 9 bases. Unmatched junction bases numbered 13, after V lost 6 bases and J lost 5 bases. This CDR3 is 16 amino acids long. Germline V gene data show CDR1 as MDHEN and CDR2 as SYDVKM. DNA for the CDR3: TGTGCCAGCAGAGCTTACGGGGGACAGGGTGTGGAGACCCAGTACTTC. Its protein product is CASRAYGGQGVETQYF.

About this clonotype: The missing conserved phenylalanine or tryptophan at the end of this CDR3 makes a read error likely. The CDR3 spells CASSLKRGLTDTQYL. The CDR3 DNA reads as TGTGCCAGCAGCTTGAAGCGGGGGTTGACAGATACGCAGTATTTG. This chain joins TRBV7-9 and TRBJ2-3, with 8 nucleotides matching TRBD2. V was clipped by 3 bases and J by 3 bases; unmatched bases: 5. In germline, CDR1 is SEHNR, CDR2 FQNEAQ (reference sequence). This CDR3 has 15 residues.

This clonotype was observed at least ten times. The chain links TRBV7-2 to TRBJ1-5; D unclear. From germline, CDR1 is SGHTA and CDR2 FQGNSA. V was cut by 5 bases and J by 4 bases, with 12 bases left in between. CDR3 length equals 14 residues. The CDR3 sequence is CASSPSGSNQPQHF. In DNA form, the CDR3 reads TGTGCCAGCAGCCCGAGCGGGTCAAATCAGCCCCAGCATTTT.

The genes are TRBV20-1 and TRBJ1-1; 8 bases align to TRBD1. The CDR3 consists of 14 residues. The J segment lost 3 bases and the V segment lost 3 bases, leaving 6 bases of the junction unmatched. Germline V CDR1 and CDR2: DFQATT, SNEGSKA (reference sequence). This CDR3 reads CSASPPTGDTEAFF. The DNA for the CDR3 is TGCAGTGCTAGTCCCCCGACAGGGGACACTGAAGCTTTCTTT.

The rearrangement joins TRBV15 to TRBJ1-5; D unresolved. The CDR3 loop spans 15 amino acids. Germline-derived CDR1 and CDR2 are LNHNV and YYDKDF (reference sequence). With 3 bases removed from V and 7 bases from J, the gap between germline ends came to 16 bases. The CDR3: CATSRLRGSGQPQHF. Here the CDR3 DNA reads TGTGCCACCAGCAGGCTGCGGGGATCTGGACAGCCCCAGCATTTT. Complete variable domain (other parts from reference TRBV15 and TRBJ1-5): DAMVIQNPRYQVTQFGKPVTLSCSQTLNHNVMYWYQQKSSQAPKLLFHYYDKDFNNEADTPDNFQSRRPNTSFCFLDIRSPGLGDTAMYLCATSRLRGSGQPQHFGDGTRLSIL.

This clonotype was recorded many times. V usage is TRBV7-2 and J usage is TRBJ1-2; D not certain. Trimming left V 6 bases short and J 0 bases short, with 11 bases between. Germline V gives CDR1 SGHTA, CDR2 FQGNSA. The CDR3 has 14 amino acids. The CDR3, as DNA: TGTGCCAGCAGTCGTACCTTTACTAACTATGGCTACACCTTC. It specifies CASSRTFTNYGYTF.

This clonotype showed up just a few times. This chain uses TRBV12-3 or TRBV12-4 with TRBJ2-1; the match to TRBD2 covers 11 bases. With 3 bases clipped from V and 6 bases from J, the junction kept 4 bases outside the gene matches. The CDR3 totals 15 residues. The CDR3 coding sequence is TGTGCCAGCAGTTTCGCGACTAGCGGGACCAATGAGCAGTTCTTC. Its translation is CASSFATSGTNEQFF.

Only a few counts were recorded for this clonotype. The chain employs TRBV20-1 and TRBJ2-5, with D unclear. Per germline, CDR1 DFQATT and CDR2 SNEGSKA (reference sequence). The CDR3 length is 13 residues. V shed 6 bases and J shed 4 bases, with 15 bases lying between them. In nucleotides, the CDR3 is TGCAGTGCCCGGACGGGCCCCCCAGAGACCCAGTACTTC. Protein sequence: CSARTGPPETQYF.

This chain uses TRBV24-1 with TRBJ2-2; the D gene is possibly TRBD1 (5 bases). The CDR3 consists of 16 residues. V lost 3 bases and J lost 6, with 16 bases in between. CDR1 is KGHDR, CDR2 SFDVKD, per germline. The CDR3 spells CATSDVAWGRPGELFF. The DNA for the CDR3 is TGTGCCACCAGTGATGTGGCTTGGGGCCGTCCCGGGGAGCTGTTTTTT.

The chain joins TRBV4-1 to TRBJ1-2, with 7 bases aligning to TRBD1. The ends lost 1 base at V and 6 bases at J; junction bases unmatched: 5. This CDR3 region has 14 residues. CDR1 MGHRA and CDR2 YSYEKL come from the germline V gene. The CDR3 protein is CASSQGFQGDGYTF. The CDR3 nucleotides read TGCGCCAGCAGCCAAGGGTTCCAGGGGGATGGCTACACCTTC.

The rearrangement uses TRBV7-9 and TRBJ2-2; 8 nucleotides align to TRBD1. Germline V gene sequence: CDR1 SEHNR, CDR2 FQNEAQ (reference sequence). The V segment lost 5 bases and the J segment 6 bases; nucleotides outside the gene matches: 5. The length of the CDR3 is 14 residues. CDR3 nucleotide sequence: TGTGCCAGCAGCCCGACAGGGGAGGCCGGGGAGCTGTTTTTT. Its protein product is CASSPTGEAGELFF.

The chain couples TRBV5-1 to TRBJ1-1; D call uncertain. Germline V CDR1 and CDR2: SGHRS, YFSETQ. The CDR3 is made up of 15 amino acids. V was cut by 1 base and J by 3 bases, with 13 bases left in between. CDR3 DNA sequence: TGCGCCAGCAGCTTGCGGCAGGCCCCCGACACTGAAGCTTTCTTT. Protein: CASSLRQAPDTEAFF.

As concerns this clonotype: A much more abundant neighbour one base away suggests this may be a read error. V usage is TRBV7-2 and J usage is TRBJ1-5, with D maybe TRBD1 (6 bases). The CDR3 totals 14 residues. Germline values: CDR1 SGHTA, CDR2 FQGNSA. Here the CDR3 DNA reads TGTGCCAGCAGTTTTACAGGGCGCAATCAGCTCCAGCATTTT. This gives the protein CASSFTGRNQLQHF. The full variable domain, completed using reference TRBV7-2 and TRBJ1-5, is GAGVSQSPSNKVTEKGKDVELRCDPISGHTALYWYRQSLGQGLEFLIYFQGNSAPDKSGLPSDRFSAERTGGSVSTLTIQRTQQEDSAVYLCASSFTGRNQLQHFGDGTRLSIL.

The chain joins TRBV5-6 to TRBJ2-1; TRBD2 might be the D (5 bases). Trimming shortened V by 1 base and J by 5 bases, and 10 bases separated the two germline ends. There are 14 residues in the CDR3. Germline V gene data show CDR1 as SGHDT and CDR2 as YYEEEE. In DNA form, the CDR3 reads TGTGCCAGCAGCTTGAATTCCGGGAACAATGAGCAGTTCTTC. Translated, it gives CASSLNSGNNEQFF.

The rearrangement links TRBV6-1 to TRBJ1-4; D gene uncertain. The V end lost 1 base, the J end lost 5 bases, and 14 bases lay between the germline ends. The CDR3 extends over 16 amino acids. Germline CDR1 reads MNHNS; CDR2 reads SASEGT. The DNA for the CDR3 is TGTGCCAGCAGTGAAGATAGGGCCCTTGGGAATGAAAAACTGTTTTTT. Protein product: CASSEDRALGNEKLFF.

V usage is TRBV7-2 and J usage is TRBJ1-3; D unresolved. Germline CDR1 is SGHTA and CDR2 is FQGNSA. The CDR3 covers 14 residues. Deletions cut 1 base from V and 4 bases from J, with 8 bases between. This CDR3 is CASSLVPGGNTIYF. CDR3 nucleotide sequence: TGTGCCAGCAGCTTAGTTCCCGGCGGAAACACCATATATTTT.

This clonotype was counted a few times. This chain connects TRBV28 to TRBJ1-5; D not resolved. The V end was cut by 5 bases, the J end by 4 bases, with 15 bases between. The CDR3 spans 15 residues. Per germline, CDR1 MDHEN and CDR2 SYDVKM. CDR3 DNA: TGTGCCAGCAGTCCCGACGTCCTTTTGAATCAGCCCCAGCATTTT. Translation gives CASSPDVLLNQPQHF.

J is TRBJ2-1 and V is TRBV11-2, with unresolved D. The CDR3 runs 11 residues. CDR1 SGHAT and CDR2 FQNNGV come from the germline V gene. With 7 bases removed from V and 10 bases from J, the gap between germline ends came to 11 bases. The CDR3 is CASTRTTEQFF. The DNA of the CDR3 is TGTGCCAGCACCCGGACGACAGAGCAGTTCTTC.

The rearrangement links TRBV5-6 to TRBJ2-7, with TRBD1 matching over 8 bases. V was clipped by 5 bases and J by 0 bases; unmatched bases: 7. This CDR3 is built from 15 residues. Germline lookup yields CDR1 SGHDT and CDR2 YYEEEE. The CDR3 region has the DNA TGTGCCAGCAGACTTACAGGGGGTGACTCCTACGAGCAGTACTTC. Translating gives CASRLTGGDSYEQYF.

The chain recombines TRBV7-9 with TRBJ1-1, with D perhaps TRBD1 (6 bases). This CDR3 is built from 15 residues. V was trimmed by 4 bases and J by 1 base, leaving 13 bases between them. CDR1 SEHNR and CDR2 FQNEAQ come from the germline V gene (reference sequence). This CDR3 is CASSSQGERNTEAFF. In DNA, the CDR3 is TGTGCCAGCAGCTCACAGGGAGAAAGGAACACTGAAGCTTTCTTT.

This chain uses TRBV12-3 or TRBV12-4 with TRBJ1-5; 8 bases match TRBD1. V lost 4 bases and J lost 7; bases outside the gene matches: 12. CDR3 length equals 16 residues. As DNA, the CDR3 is TGTGCCAGCAGTTCGACTCAGGGGGCAGGCAGACAGCCCCAGCATTTT. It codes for CASSSTQGAGRQPQHF.

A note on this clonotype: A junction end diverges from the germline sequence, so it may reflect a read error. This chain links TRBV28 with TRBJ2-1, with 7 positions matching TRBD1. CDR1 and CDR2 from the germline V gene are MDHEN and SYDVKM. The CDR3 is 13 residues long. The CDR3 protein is CASSLGQTGRRGF. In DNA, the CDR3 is TGTGCCAGCAGTTTGGGCCAGACAGGGAGACGTGGCTTC.

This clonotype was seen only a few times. As DNA, the CDR3 is TGTGCCAGCACCCTTGGGGGGACGGGGAATCAGCCCCAGCATTTT. Its protein is CASTLGGTGNQPQHF. V usage is TRBV6-5 and J usage is TRBJ1-5; possibly TRBD1 for D (5 bases). V gave up 7 bases and J gave up 4 bases, with 17 bases separating them. The CDR3 sequence is 15 residues long. Germline V gives CDR1 MNHEY, CDR2 SVGAGI.

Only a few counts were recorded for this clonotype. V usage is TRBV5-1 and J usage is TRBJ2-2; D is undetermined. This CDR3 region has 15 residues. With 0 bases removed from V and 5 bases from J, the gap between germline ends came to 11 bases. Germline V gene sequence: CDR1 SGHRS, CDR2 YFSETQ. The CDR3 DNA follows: TGCGCCAGCAGCTTGGAGGCCAAACCGACCGGGGAGCTGTTTTTT. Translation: CASSLEAKPTGELFF. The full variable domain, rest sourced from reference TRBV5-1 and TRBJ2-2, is KAGVTQTPRYLIKTRGQQVTLSCSPISGHRSVSWYQQTPGQGLQFLFEYFSETQRNKGNFPGRFSGRQFSNSRSEMNVSTLELGDSALYLCASSLEAKPTGELFFGEGSRLTVL.

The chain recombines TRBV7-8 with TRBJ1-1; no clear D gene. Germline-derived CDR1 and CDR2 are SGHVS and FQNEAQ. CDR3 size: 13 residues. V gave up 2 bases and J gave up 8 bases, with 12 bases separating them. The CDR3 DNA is TGTGCCAGCAGCTTAAGTTTGGCCGCAGAAGCTTTCTTT. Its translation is CASSLSLAAEAFF.

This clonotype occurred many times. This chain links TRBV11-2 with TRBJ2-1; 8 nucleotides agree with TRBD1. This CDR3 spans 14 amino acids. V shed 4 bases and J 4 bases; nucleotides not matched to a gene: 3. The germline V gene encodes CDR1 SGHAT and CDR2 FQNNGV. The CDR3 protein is CASSSRTGYNEQFF. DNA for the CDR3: TGTGCCAGCAGCTCGAGGACAGGGTACAATGAGCAGTTCTTC.

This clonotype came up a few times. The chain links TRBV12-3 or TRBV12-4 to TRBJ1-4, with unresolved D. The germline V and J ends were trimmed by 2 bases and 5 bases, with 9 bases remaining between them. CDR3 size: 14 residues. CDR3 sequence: CASSLLDINEKLFF. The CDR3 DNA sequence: TGTGCCAGCAGTTTACTAGACATCAATGAAAAACTGTTTTTT.

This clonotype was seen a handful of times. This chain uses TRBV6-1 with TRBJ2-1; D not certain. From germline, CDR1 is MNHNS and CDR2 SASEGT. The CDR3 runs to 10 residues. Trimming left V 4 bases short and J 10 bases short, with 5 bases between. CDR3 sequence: CASSAPEQFF. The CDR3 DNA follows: TGTGCCAGCAGTGCCCCGGAGCAGTTCTTC.

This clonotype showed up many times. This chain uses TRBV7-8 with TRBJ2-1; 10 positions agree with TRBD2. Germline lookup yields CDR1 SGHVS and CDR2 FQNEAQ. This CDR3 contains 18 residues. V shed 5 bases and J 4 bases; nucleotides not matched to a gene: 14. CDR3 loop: CASSKSLKGTSAYNEQFF. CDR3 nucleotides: TGTGCCAGCAGCAAAAGCCTAAAGGGGACTAGCGCTTACAATGAGCAGTTCTTC.